What follows are 27 T cell receptor beta chains derived from one specimen sequenced in a study of response to subunit inactivated influenza vaccine. TCRdb reanalysed the RT-PCR reads using MiXCR and keeps one entry per CDR3 protein. The sample records about 170,000 distinct CDR3 sequences, about 12% being singletons. The same sample was also used in a study of T cells expressing NK-cell markers. According to that study: Production of TCR beta cDNA relied on 5'RACE template switching with UMIs.

The sequencing used CD8+ T cells sorted from PBMCs, collected 12 days after vaccination. The receptors originated from a man between 45 and 60 years old who received an inactivated influenza vaccine.

V usage is TRBV6-5 and J usage is TRBJ2-1; D is perhaps TRBD1 (5 bases). V was trimmed by 6 bases and J by 5 bases, leaving 20 bases between them. The CDR3 is made up of 16 amino acids. Per germline, CDR1 MNHEY and CDR2 SVGAGI. The CDR3 region is CASSHGLGERDNEQFF. DNA for the CDR3: TGTGCCAGCAGCCACGGCTTAGGGGAAAGGGACAATGAGCAGTTCTTC.

This clonotype was counted between two and nine times. J is TRBJ2-1 and V is TRBV29-1; D call uncertain. The CDR3 runs to 12 residues. Germline V CDR1 and CDR2: SQVTM, ANQGSEA. The V end lost 7 bases, the J end lost 4 bases, and 11 bases lay between the germline ends. The CDR3 bases are TGCAGCGCCGAAGCTGGTTACAATGAGCAGTTCTTC. This gives the protein CSAEAGYNEQFF.

This rearrangement joins TRBV6-2 or TRBV6-3 to TRBJ1-2, with D possibly TRBD1 on 5 matching bases. From germline, CDR1 is MNHEY and CDR2 SVGEGT. Trimming cost V 0 bases and J 4 bases, with 9 bases left between them. The CDR3 has 14 residues. CDR3 sequence (DNA): TGTGCCAGCAGTTACTCACAGGCTTCCTATGGCTACACCTTC. This translates into CASSYSQASYGYTF.

This clonotype has a handful of counts. This chain links TRBV7-2 with TRBJ2-1, with 9 bases fitting TRBD2. The CDR3 extends over 15 amino acids. The V gene's germline CDR1 is SGHTA and CDR2 FQGNSA. The V and J ends lost 3 bases and 4 bases, in that order; junction bases with no gene match: 4. The CDR3 region has the DNA TGTGCCAGCAGCTTTTTTAGCGGGAGTTACAATGAGCAGTTCTTC. It specifies CASSFFSGSYNEQFF.

This clonotype was found many times. The rearrangement links TRBV6-1 to TRBJ2-7; TRBD2 agrees at 11 bases. This CDR3 spans 15 amino acids. CDR1 and CDR2 (germline): MNHNS, SASEGT. V shed 6 bases and J 4 bases; nucleotides not matched to a gene: 8. DNA of the CDR3: TGTGCCAGCAGACTCATAGCGGGAGGGAAGTACGAGCAGTACTTC. Protein sequence: CASRLIAGGKYEQYF.

This clonotype was found many times. The J gene is TRBJ2-5, the V gene TRBV24-1, with unresolved D. V was clipped by 3 bases and J by 7 bases, with 11 bases between them. CDR1 KGHDR and CDR2 SFDVKD come from the germline V gene. The CDR3 has 13 amino acids. The CDR3 DNA reads TGTGCCACCAGTGATCCGGACCATCGGACCCAGTACTTC. The encoded protein is CATSDPDHRTQYF.

The chain couples TRBV7-9 to TRBJ1-1, with 11 positions matching TRBD1. CDR1 and CDR2 (germline): SEHNR, FQNEAQ (reference sequence). Losses at the gene ends were 4 bases for V and 2 bases for J; bases not matched to a gene: 3. This CDR3 spans 15 amino acids. CDR3 nucleotides: TGTGCCAGCAGCTGGGGGACAGGGGGAAACACTGAAGCTTTCTTT. It translates to CASSWGTGGNTEAFF.

This clonotype was picked up many times. V is TRBV3-1 and J is TRBJ2-5, with TRBD2 matching 8 bases. Trimming at V came to 4 bases and at J to 4 bases, leaving 8 bases not matched to a gene. The V gene's germline CDR1 is LGHDT and CDR2 YNNKEL (reference sequence). The CDR3 length is 15 residues. The CDR3 reads CASSPYLSGTETQYF. In DNA form, the CDR3 reads TGTGCCAGCAGCCCCTACCTTAGCGGGACAGAGACCCAGTACTTC.

The chain has TRBV29-1 and TRBJ2-1; unclear D gene. From germline, CDR1 is SQVTM and CDR2 ANQGSEA. The CDR3 is 11 amino acids. Trimming stripped 1 base from V and 10 bases from J, with 8 bases between. CDR3 in amino acids: CSVEVAVEQFF. The CDR3 bases are TGCAGCGTTGAAGTCGCGGTGGAGCAGTTCTTC.

The chain links TRBV15 to TRBJ2-2; D gene ambiguous. Trimming removed 3 bases from V and 1 base from J, with 0 bases in between. This CDR3 contains 12 residues. CDR1 and CDR2 (germline): LNHNV, YYDKDF (reference sequence). CDR3 protein: CATSRNTGELFF. The CDR3 DNA reads as TGTGCCACCAGCAGGAACACCGGGGAGCTGTTTTTT. Together with reference TRBV15 and TRBJ2-2, the CDR3 gives the full variable domain: DAMVIQNPRYQVTQFGKPVTLSCSQTLNHNVMYWYQQKSSQAPKLLFHYYDKDFNNEADTPDNFQSRRPNTSFCFLDIRSPGLGDTAMYLCATSRNTGELFFGEGSRLTVL.

This rearrangement joins TRBV12-3 or TRBV12-4 to TRBJ1-1; 10 bases are shared with TRBD1. There are 15 residues in the CDR3. After removal of 5 bases from V and 5 bases from J, the junction contained 8 bases not matched to a gene. The CDR3 nucleotides are TGTGCCAGCAGTGACAGGGGGCTCGTAAGGACTGAAGCTTTCTTT. Translating it yields CASSDRGLVRTEAFF.

Worth noting for this clonotype: Just one base apart from a much larger clone, this may be a read error. This chain connects TRBV12-3 or TRBV12-4 to TRBJ2-1, with D maybe TRBD2 (6 bases). The CDR3 totals 15 residues. With 5 bases removed from V and 4 bases from J, the gap between germline ends came to 15 bases. CDR3 nucleotides: TGTGCCAGCAGTCCCCTAGCGAGCCCATACAATGAGCAGTTCTTC. Translated: CASSPLASPYNEQFF.

J is TRBJ1-6 and V is TRBV6-1; 7 nucleotides line up with TRBD1. The CDR3 length is 16 residues. Germline V gene lookup returns CDR1 MNHNS and CDR2 SASEGT. Trimming removed 5 bases from V and 3 bases from J; junction bases left unmatched: 7. The CDR3 DNA reads as TGTGCCAGCAGTCTCACAGGGGCCCTCTATAATTCACCCCTCCACTTT. Translated: CASSLTGALYNSPLHF.

This clonotype occurred many times. The rearrangement links TRBV29-1 to TRBJ2-5, with D perhaps matching TRBD1 (6 bases). The CDR3 runs 12 residues. Trimming cost V 6 bases and J 6 bases, with 14 bases left between them. Germline CDR1 is SQVTM and CDR2 is ANQGSEA. This CDR3 reads CSVRGSRKTQYF. The CDR3 DNA reads as TGCAGCGTAAGGGGGTCGCGGAAGACCCAGTACTTC.

The table lists this clonotype with many counts. This chain links TRBV5-1 with TRBJ2-2; D not resolved. Germline CDR1 is SGHRS and CDR2 is YFSETQ. CDR3 size: 15 residues. The V and J ends lost 2 bases and 0 bases respectively, with 8 bases between them. Written as DNA, the CDR3 is TGCGCCAGCAGCTTCTTGGGAACGAACACCGGGGAGCTGTTTTTT. It is translated as CASSFLGTNTGELFF. The full variable domain, rest sourced from reference TRBV5-1 and TRBJ2-2, is KAGVTQTPRYLIKTRGQQVTLSCSPISGHRSVSWYQQTPGQGLQFLFEYFSETQRNKGNFPGRFSGRQFSNSRSEMNVSTLELGDSALYLCASSFLGTNTGELFFGEGSRLTVL.

This sequence joins TRBV20-1 and TRBJ2-7, with D uncertain. Trimming cost V 0 bases and J 2 bases, with 11 bases left between them. The CDR3 is made up of 14 amino acids. Germline V lookup: CDR1 DFQATT, CDR2 SNEGSKA (reference sequence). CDR3 region: CSARDRDAAYEQYF. The CDR3 nucleotides are TGCAGTGCTAGAGATCGTGACGCAGCCTACGAGCAGTACTTC.

This clonotype was picked up one time. V is TRBV6-2 or TRBV6-3 and J is TRBJ2-3, with TRBD2 matching over 9 bases. Trimming took 3 bases from V and 0 from J; bases not matched to a gene: 10. CDR1 and CDR2 (germline): MNHEY, SVGEGT. This CDR3 has 18 amino acids. The CDR3, as DNA: TGTGCCAGCAGTTATCCCGGGACTAGCCTCTCGAGCACAGATACGCAGTATTTT. It specifies CASSYPGTSLSSTDTQYF.

The chain recombines TRBV7-2 with TRBJ2-3, with 8 bases that match TRBD2. The CDR3 is made up of 17 amino acids. V shed 5 bases and J 5 bases; nucleotides not matched to a gene: 15. Germline assignment: CDR1 SGHTA and CDR2 FQGNSA. CDR3 residues: CASSHLRERELEDTQYF. The CDR3 DNA follows: TGTGCCAGCAGCCACCTCCGCGAGCGGGAGTTGGAAGATACGCAGTATTTT.

The V call is TRBV4-1, the J call TRBJ1-2; 8 bases align to TRBD1. Unmatched junction bases numbered 11, after V lost 6 bases and J lost 8 bases. The CDR3 spans 14 residues. Germline-derived CDR1 and CDR2 are MGHRA and YSYEKL. CDR3 loop: CASRSAGGIDGYTF. The CDR3 nucleotides read TGCGCCAGCAGGTCAGCAGGGGGCATCGACGGCTACACCTTC.

This clonotype was detected ten times or more. J is TRBJ2-2 and V is TRBV29-1, with D hard to call. CDR1 and CDR2 (germline): SQVTM, ANQGSEA. V lost 2 bases to trimming and J lost 6 bases, with 7 bases between them. The CDR3 has 12 amino acids. This CDR3 is CSVELGPGELFF. The CDR3 nucleotides read TGCAGCGTTGAACTAGGACCCGGGGAGCTGTTTTTT.

The sample holds a few counts of this clonotype. The chain links TRBV19 to TRBJ1-2; D uncertain. V was shortened by 11 bases and J by 3 bases, with 16 bases between the two germline ends. Germline V CDR1 and CDR2: LNHDA, SQIVND (reference sequence). The CDR3 loop spans 13 amino acids. CDR3 sequence reads: CASSMDGDYGYTF. In DNA, the CDR3 is TGTGCCTCATCAATGGACGGTGACTATGGCTACACCTTC. Full variable domain (rest looked up from reference TRBV19 and TRBJ1-2): DGGITQSPKYLFRKEGQNVTLSCEQNLNHDAMYWYRQDPGQGLRLIYYSQIVNDFQKGDIAEGYSVSREKKESFPLTVTSAQKNPTAFYLCASSMDGDYGYTFGSGTRLTVV.

The chain employs TRBV2 and TRBJ2-2; D not certain. With 4 bases removed from V and 6 bases from J, the gap between germline ends came to 12 bases. Germline V gives CDR1 SNHLY, CDR2 FYNNEI. This CDR3 has 14 residues. The CDR3 nucleotides read TGTGCCAGCAGTGGTCAGCCTAACTCCGGGGAGCTGTTTTTT. It encodes CASSGQPNSGELFF.

This clonotype was counted only a few times. The chain couples TRBV20-1 to TRBJ1-1; 8 bases map to TRBD1. The CDR3 is 13 amino acids. Trimming took 6 bases from V and 1 from J; bases not matched to a gene: 4. Germline assignment: CDR1 DFQATT and CDR2 SNEGSKA (reference sequence). CDR3 region: CSAPDRENTEAFF. CDR3 bases: TGCAGTGCACCGGACAGGGAGAACACTGAAGCTTTCTTT.

With respect to this clonotype: This may stem from a read error, because a much larger clone lies one nucleotide away. V usage is TRBV6-6 and J usage is TRBJ1-1; D is unclear. There are 12 residues in the CDR3. Germline CDR1 MNHNY, CDR2 SVGAGI (reference sequence). With 7 bases removed from V and 1 base from J, the gap between germline ends came to 7 bases. CDR3 region: CASIRTNTEAFF. In DNA form, the CDR3 reads TGTGCCAGCATCCGAACGAACACTGAAGCTTTCTTT.

The chain employs TRBV12-3 or TRBV12-4 and TRBJ2-3; 7 bases fit TRBD1. Trimming at V came to 2 bases and at J to 6 bases, leaving 8 bases not matched to a gene. This CDR3 contains 15 residues. CDR3 amino acids: CASSLYRGYSDTQYF. CDR3 coding DNA: TGTGCCAGCAGTTTATACAGGGGTTATTCGGATACGCAGTATTTT.

The chain employs TRBV19 and TRBJ1-2; D ambiguous. The V end lost 1 base, the J end lost 4 bases, and 10 bases lay between the germline ends. CDR1 LNHDA and CDR2 SQIVND come from the germline V gene (reference sequence). The length of the CDR3 is 14 residues. The CDR3 nucleotides are TGTGCCAGTAGTATAGGACCGCTTGGCTATGGCTACACCTTC. Its protein product is CASSIGPLGYGYTF. The variable domain in full, completed from reference TRBV19 and TRBJ1-2, reads DGGITQSPKYLFRKEGQNVTLSCEQNLNHDAMYWYRQDPGQGLRLIYYSQIVNDFQKGDIAEGYSVSREKKESFPLTVTSAQKNPTAFYLCASSIGPLGYGYTFGSGTRLTVV.

In this sample, this clonotype turned up a few times. The rearrangement uses TRBV12-3 or TRBV12-4 and TRBJ2-5; unclear D gene. V was shortened by 2 bases and J by 1 base, with 8 bases between the two germline ends. The CDR3 spans 14 residues. Here the CDR3 DNA reads TGTGCCAGCAGTTTATGGGGAAGCCAAGAGACCCAGTACTTC. This sequence encodes CASSLWGSQETQYF.